The 18 T cell receptor beta chains in this list originate from one sample, sequenced in a study of OX40 agonist ivuxolimab in advanced cancers. The table came from immunoSEQ multiplex PCR; TCRdb's copy has only in-frame clones and leaves some out. In the table there are about 20,000 clones, approximately 80% of which are singletons. The sample consisted of CD4+ or CD8+ T cells sorted from blood, taken in a trial of the OX40 agonist ivuxolimab. Receptors originate from an adult with an advanced solid tumor such as melanoma, head and neck, liver or kidney cancer.

This clone was picked up one time. The V call is TRBV6-6, the J call TRBJ2-7; the D gene is possibly TRBD2 (6 bases). V lost 7 bases and J 3 bases, leaving 19 bases between the germline ends. This CDR3 spans 15 amino acids. The V gene's germline CDR1 is MNHNY and CDR2 SVGAGI (reference sequence). The CDR3: CASNPDGGVGYEQYF. The DNA of the CDR3 is TGTGCCAGCAACCCCGACGGCGGGGTGGGCTACGAGCAGTACTTC.

The V call is TRBV2, the J call TRBJ1-1; D not certain. Trimming cost V 8 bases and J 4 bases, with 5 bases left between them. Germline V gives CDR1 SNHLY, CDR2 FYNNEI. This CDR3 region has 10 residues. The chain's CDR3 is CASYVTEAFF. CDR3 in DNA: TGTGCCAGCTACGTCACTGAAGCTTTCTTT.

This clone was seen once. The gene calls are TRBV5-1 and TRBJ2-7; 10 positions match TRBD1. The CDR3 runs to 15 residues. The J segment lost 5 bases and the V segment lost 4 bases, leaving 9 bases of the junction unmatched. Germline V CDR1 and CDR2: SGHRS, YFSETQ. CDR3 residues: CASSQPGQGINEQYF. The CDR3 DNA sequence: TGCGCCAGCAGCCAACCGGGACAGGGGATCAACGAGCAGTACTTC.

A word on this clone: The same CDR3 also results from other DNA sequences found in this sample. V and J are TRBV5-1 and TRBJ2-5; D remains unclear. The CDR3 spans 11 residues. In germline, CDR1 is SGHRS, CDR2 YFSETQ. The V and J ends lost 0 bases and 5 bases respectively, with 2 bases between them. The CDR3 coding sequence is TGCGCCAGCAGCTTGGTTGAGACCCAGTACTTC. Residues: CASSLVETQYF.

The rearrangement joins TRBV5-6 to TRBJ2-3; 10 bases map to TRBD1. CDR1 and CDR2 from the germline V gene are SGHDT and YYEEEE. V lost 3 bases to trimming and J lost 0 bases; unmatched junction nucleotides: 1. The CDR3 length is 15 residues. The CDR3 DNA sequence: TGTGCCAGCAGCTGGGGACAGGGGAGCACAGATACGCAGTATTTT. It codes for CASSWGQGSTDTQYF.

This sequence joins TRBV11-2 and TRBJ2-6; no firm D call. V lost 1 base, J lost 0 bases, and 7 bases lay in between. CDR3 length: 16 residues. CDR1 is SGHAT, CDR2 FQNNGV, per germline. As DNA, the CDR3 is TGTGCCAGCAGCTTAGGCGTATTCTCTGGGGCCAACGTCCTGACTTTC. Translating it yields CASSLGVFSGANVLTF.

There are a few counts of this clone. The chain recombines TRBV7-3 with TRBJ1-1; D uncertain. The germline gives CDR1 SGHTA, CDR2 FQGTGA. Trimming shortened V by 4 bases and J by 6 bases, and 12 bases separated the two germline ends. The CDR3 loop spans 13 amino acids. As DNA, the CDR3 is TGTGCCAGCAGCTCCCCAGGTACCTCTGAAGCTTTCTTT. This codes for CASSSPGTSEAFF.

The V gene is TRBV27, the J gene TRBJ1-5; D ambiguous. Germline V gene data show CDR1 as MNHEY and CDR2 as SMNVEV (reference sequence). The CDR3 extends over 14 amino acids. Trimming cost V 2 bases and J 1 base, with 6 bases left between them. In nucleotides, the CDR3 is TGTGCCAGCAGTTTACATGGGAGCAATCAGCCCCAGCATTTT. Protein product: CASSLHGSNQPQHF.

This clone was seen only once. This rearrangement joins TRBV5-4 to TRBJ2-7; a possible D gene is TRBD2 (6 bases). The V end was cut by 4 bases, the J end by 2 bases, with 13 bases between. The CDR3 contains 14 residues. Germline CDR1 is SGHNT and CDR2 is YYREEE (reference sequence). Here the CDR3 reads CASSVRGGTYEQYF. As DNA, the CDR3 is TGTGCCAGCAGCGTGCGGGGCGGGACCTACGAGCAGTACTTC. The whole variable domain, remainder taken from reference TRBV5-4 and TRBJ2-7, is ETGVTQSPTHLIKTRGQQVTLRCSSQSGHNTVSWYQQALGQGPQFIFQYYREEENGRGNFPPRFSGLQFPNYSSELNVNALELDDSALYLCASSVRGGTYEQYFGPGTRLTVT.

This chain uses TRBV6-1 with TRBJ1-1; D perhaps matches TRBD1 (6 bases). Trimming removed 8 bases at V and 8 bases at J, with 18 bases between. The CDR3 loop spans 13 amino acids. Looked up from germline, CDR1 is MNHNS and CDR2 is SASEGT. CDR3 coding DNA: TGTGCCAGCGGGGAGTTCGGGGGCCGGGAAGCTTTCTTT. It codes for CASGEFGGREAFF.

CDR3 protein: CASGSSLAESSYNEQFF. Here the CDR3 DNA reads TGTGCCAGCGGTTCCTCTTTAGCGGAGAGCTCCTACAATGAGCAGTTCTTC. This chain connects TRBV27 to TRBJ2-1; perhaps TRBD2 as D (6 bases). The CDR3 contains 17 residues. The V gene lost 8 bases and the J gene lost 0 bases, with 20 bases spanning the gap. Germline V gene lookup returns CDR1 MNHEY and CDR2 SMNVEV (reference sequence).

The CDR3 here is CASNRGGMNTEAFF. The CDR3 DNA sequence: TGTGCCAGCAACCGAGGGGGAATGAACACTGAAGCTTTCTTT. J is TRBJ1-1 and V is TRBV27; D is perhaps TRBD1 (6 bases). The CDR3 contains 14 residues. Trimming pared 7 bases from V and 0 bases from J, leaving 12 bases between. The germline CDR1 and CDR2 sequences are MNHEY and SMNVEV (reference sequence).

The gene calls are TRBV6-5 and TRBJ2-7, with TRBD1 matching over 8 bases. Germline assignment: CDR1 MNHEY and CDR2 SVGAGI. CDR3 length: 14 amino acids. V shed 4 bases, J shed 3 bases, and the junction held 5 bases outside the gene matches. CDR3 DNA: TGTGCCAGCAGTTCCACCACAGGGGGCTACGAGCAGTACTTC. This gives the protein CASSSTTGGYEQYF.

The chain is built from TRBV5-4 and TRBJ2-1, with no clear D. Germline CDR1 is SGHNT and CDR2 is YYREEE (reference sequence). V was trimmed by 7 bases and J by 7 bases, leaving 15 bases between them. This CDR3 comprises 13 residues. CDR3 sequence reads: CASWAPPANEQFF. In DNA form, the CDR3 reads TGTGCCAGCTGGGCCCCCCCCGCGAATGAGCAGTTCTTC.

V and J are TRBV7-9 and TRBJ2-1; 8 nucleotides line up with TRBD2. V shed 8 bases, J shed 2 bases, and the junction held 5 bases outside the gene matches. Germline CDR1 SEHNR, CDR2 FQNEAQ (reference sequence). The CDR3 is 14 amino acids. CDR3 protein: CASALSGTYNEQFF. CDR3 nucleotides: TGTGCCAGCGCCCTTAGCGGGACCTACAATGAGCAGTTCTTC.

V is TRBV4-2 and J is TRBJ2-7; maybe TRBD2 (6 bases). The CDR3 loop spans 14 amino acids. Germline values: CDR1 LGHNA, CDR2 YNFKEQ. V was shortened by 1 base and J by 5 bases, with 12 bases between the two germline ends. The CDR3 region has the DNA TGTGCCAGCAGCCAAGGGGGAGGTGTCGACGAGCAGTACTTC. Its translation is CASSQGGGVDEQYF.

CDR3 coding DNA: TGTGCCAGCAGGGGACAACCAAGCTCCTACAATGAGCAGTTCTTC. This encodes CASRGQPSSYNEQFF. This chain uses TRBV27 with TRBJ2-1, with a tentative D call TRBD1 (6 bases). Looked up from germline, CDR1 is MNHEY and CDR2 is SMNVEV (reference sequence). Trimming stripped 6 bases from V and 0 bases from J, with 12 bases between. The CDR3 spans 15 residues.

The chain is built from TRBV7-9 and TRBJ2-4, with no clear D. Germline lookup yields CDR1 SEHNR and CDR2 FQNEAQ (reference sequence). This CDR3 comprises 13 residues. The V end lost 5 bases, the J end lost 2 bases, and 7 bases lay between the germline ends. The CDR3 DNA reads as TGTGCCAGCAGCCCCTGGTCCAAAAACATTCAGTACTTC. As protein: CASSPWSKNIQYF.